This T cell receptor (beta chain) was identified in a study of regulatory T cells in long-lasting Graves disease. As for the study in general: Antithyroid drug intake by newly diagnosed Graves' patients had lasted under 3 months.

Building the TCR beta libraries relied on iRepertoire HTBI primers, and CDR3 regions underwent Arm-PCR. TCRdb ran MiXCR on the multiplex PCR reads and lists one entry per CDR3 protein. The sample lists over 450,000 distinct CDR3 sequences; approximately 12% were seen once. CDR3 length: 17 residues. In germline, CDR1 is MNHEY, CDR2 SVGAGI. V trimming: 0 bases; J trimming: 5 bases; junction bases outside the gene matches: 12. Time point described: newly diagnosed GD, antithyroid drugs for less than 3 months. PBMCs were the source of the RNA used for TCR sequencing. These data also formed part of another study, on T cells in Graves' hyperthyroidism and ophthalmopathy. As that report states: The HTBI set primed first-round TCR CDR3 RT-PCR.

This sample comprised peripheral blood mononuclear cells (PBMCs), obtained at new diagnosis, from a patient treated with antithyroid drugs. The J gene is TRBJ1-2, the V gene TRBV6-5; TRBD1 aligns across 7 bases. The clonotype comes from a woman aged 25-40 years with Graves disease. In DNA, the CDR3 is TGTGCCAGCAGTTACTCGAGAAGGGGGCCGCCCCAGTATGGCTACACCTTC. Translation gives CASSYSRRGPPQYGYTF.